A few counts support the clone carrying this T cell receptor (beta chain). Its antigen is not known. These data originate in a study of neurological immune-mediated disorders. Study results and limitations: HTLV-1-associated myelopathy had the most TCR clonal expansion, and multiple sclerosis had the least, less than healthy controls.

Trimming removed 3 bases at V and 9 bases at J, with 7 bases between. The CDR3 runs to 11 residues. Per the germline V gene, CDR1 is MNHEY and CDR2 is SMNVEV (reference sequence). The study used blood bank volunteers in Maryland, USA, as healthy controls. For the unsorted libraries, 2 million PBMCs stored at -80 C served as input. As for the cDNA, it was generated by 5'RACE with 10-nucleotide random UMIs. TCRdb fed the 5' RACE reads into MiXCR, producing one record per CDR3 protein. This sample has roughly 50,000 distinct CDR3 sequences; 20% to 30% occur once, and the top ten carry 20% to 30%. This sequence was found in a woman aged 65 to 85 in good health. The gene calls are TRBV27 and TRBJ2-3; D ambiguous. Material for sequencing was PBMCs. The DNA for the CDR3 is TGTGCCAGCAGTTTCCGGCAGACGCAGTATTTT. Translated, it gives CASSFRQTQYF.